Listed below are T cell receptor beta chains from one sample, sequenced in a study of blood T cell repertoires in COVID-19. TCRdb's table, derived via immunoSEQ multiplex PCR, lists solely in-frame clones and lacks some. This sample has a few hundred thousand clones, with roughly four fifths found just once. Sequenced sample: PBMCs or T cells enriched from blood (not recorded which). The receptors here all came from a woman aged 50 to 65 who had recovered from COVID-19. Each CDR3 is given without its conserved first and last residue. Fields, in order: V gene, CDR3 protein.

TRBV3-1/TRBV3-2	ASSHTTGDEQY
TRBV4-2	ASSPSRASNQPQH
TRBV19	ASSIEYYSNQPQH
TRBV5-8	ASNAGATGRETQY
TRBV12-5	ASGKTGTNYGYT
TRBV19	ASRTSGTVYRHSPLH
TRBV10-3	AISLMTSRGSYNEQF
TRBV6-5	ASSLGQADYGYT
TRBV5-1	ASSLAGTSGRTGELF
TRBV30	AWATGLGGEQY
TRBV11-3	ATRTGAGYT
TRBV3-1/TRBV3-2	ASSREGGTEAF
TRBV6-2/TRBV6-3	ASSWFGGDWRGQDTEAF
TRBV4-3	ASSEEGTYGYT
TRBV6-5	ASRSSGNSYEQY
TRBV28	ASSFRDSPLH
TRBV7-2	ASSLAGLGSYNEQF
TRBV21-1	ASSKAEETQY
TRBV15	ATSTGDSSYEQY